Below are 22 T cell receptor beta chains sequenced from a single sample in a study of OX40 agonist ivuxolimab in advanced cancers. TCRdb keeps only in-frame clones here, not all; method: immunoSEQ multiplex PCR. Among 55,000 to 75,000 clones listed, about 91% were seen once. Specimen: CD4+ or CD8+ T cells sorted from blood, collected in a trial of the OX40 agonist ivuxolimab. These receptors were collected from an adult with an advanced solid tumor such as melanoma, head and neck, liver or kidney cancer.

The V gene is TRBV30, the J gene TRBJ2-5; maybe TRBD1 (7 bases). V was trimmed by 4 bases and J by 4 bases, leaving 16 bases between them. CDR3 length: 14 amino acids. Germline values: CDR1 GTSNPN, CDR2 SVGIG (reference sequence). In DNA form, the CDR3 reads TGTGCCTGGAACCGTGGACAGGAGGGAGAGACCCAGTACTTC. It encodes CAWNRGQEGETQYF.

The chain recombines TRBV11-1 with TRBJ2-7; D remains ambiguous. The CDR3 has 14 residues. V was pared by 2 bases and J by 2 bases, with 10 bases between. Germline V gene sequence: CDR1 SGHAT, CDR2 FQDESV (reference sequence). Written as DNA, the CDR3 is TGTGCCAGCAGCTTATCGGGCTTGACCTACGAGCAGTACTTC. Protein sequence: CASSLSGLTYEQYF.

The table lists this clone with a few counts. CDR3 amino acids: CASSILPYEQYF. CDR3 in DNA: TGTGCCAGCAGCATCCTGCCCTACGAGCAGTACTTC. The V call is TRBV7-3, the J call TRBJ2-7; D uncertain. Germline CDR1 reads SGHTA; CDR2 reads FQGTGA. Trimming took off 5 bases at V and 2 bases at J, with 7 bases between the two ends. CDR3 length: 12 amino acids.

CDR3 DNA sequence: TGTGCCAGCAGTGACTCCTACAATGAGCAGTTCTTC. Translating it yields CASSDSYNEQFF. The chain combines TRBV28 with TRBJ2-1; D is ambiguous. CDR3 length: 12 residues. Germline CDR1 is MDHEN and CDR2 is SYDVKM. V lost 5 bases and J lost 0, with 2 bases in between.

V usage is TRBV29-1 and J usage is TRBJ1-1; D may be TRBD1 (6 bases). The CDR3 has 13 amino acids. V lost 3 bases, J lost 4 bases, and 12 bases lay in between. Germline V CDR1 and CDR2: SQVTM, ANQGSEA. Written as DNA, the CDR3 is TGCAGCGTTGACTGGGGGGGCGGCACTGAAGCTTTCTTT. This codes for CSVDWGGGTEAFF.

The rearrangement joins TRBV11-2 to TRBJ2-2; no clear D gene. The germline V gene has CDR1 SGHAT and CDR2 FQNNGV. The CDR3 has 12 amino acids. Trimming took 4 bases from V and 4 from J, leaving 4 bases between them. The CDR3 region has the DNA TGTGCCAGCAGCTGGGCCACCGGGGAGCTGTTTTTT. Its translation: CASSWATGELFF.

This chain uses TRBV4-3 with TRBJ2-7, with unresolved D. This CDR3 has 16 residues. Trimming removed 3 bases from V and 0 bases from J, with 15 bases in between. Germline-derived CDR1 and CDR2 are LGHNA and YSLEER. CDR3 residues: CASSHDALSASYEQYF. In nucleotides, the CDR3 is TGCGCCAGCAGCCATGATGCGCTCAGCGCCTCCTACGAGCAGTACTTC.

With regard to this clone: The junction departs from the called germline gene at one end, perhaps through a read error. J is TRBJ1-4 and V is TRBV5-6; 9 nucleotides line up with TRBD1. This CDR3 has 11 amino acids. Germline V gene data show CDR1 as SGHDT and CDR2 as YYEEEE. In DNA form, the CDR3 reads TGTGCCAGCAGCTACGGGACAGGGTTCATTTTT. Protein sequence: CASSYGTGFIF. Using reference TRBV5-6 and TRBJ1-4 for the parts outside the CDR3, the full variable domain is DAGVTQSPTHLIKTRGQQVTLRCSPKSGHDTVSWYQQALGQGPQFIFQYYEEEERQRGNFPDRFSGHQFPNYSSELNVNALLLGDSALYLCASSYGTGFIFGSGTQLSVL.

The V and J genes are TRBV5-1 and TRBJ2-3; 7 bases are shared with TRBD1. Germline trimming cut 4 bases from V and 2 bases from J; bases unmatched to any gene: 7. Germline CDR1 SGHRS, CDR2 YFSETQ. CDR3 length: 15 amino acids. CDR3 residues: CASSLRGQYTDTQYF. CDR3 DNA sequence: TGCGCCAGCAGCCTGAGGGGACAGTACACAGATACGCAGTATTTT.

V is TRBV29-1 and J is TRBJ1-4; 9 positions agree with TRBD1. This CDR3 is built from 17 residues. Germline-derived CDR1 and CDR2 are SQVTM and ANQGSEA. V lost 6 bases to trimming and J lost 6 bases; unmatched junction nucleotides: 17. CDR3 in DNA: TGCAGCGTCGCCGACCCAGGAAGGGACAGGGACTATGAAAAACTGTTTTTT. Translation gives CSVADPGRDRDYEKLFF.

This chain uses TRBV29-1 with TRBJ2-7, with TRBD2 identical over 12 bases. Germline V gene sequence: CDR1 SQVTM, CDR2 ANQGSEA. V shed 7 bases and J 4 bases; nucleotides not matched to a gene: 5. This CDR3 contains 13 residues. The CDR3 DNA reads TGCAGCGGGATACTAGCGGGAGGTTACGAGCAGTACTTC. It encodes CSGILAGGYEQYF.

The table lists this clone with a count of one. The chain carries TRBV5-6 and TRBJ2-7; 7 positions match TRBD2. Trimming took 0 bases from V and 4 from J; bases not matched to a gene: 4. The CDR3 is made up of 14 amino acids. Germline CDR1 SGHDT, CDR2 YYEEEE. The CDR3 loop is CASSLAGTTYEQYF. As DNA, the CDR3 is TGTGCCAGCAGCTTGGCCGGGACTACATACGAGCAGTACTTC.

CDR3 DNA sequence: TGTGCCAGCAGTTCTCGGACTAGCGGATCCTACAATGAGCAGTTCTTC. It codes for CASSSRTSGSYNEQFF. This chain links TRBV28 with TRBJ2-1, with 10 positions matching TRBD2. CDR1 and CDR2 from the germline V gene are MDHEN and SYDVKM. This CDR3 is 16 amino acids long. V lost 4 bases and J lost 1; bases outside the gene matches: 4.

For the CDR3, the DNA is TGTGCCAGTAGTATCAGACTAGTCACTATCTACGAGCAGTACTTC. Amino acids: CASSIRLVTIYEQYF. This chain joins TRBV19 and TRBJ2-7; D may be TRBD2 (6 bases). This CDR3 has 15 amino acids. Looked up from germline, CDR1 is LNHDA and CDR2 is SQIVND (reference sequence). V was trimmed by 3 bases and J by 3 bases, leaving 15 bases between them.

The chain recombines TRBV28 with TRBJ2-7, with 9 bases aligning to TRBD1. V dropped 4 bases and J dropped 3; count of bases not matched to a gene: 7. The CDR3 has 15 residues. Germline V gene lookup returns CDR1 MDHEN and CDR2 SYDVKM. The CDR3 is CASSSRGTGNYEQYF. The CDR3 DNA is TGTGCCAGCAGTTCTAGAGGGACAGGGAACTACGAGCAGTACTTC. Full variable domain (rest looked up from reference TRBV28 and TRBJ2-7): DVKVTQSSRYLVKRTGEKVFLECVQDMDHENMFWYRQDPGLGLRLIYFSYDVKMKEKGDIPEGYSVSREKKERFSLILESASTNQTSMYLCASSSRGTGNYEQYFGPGTRLTVT.

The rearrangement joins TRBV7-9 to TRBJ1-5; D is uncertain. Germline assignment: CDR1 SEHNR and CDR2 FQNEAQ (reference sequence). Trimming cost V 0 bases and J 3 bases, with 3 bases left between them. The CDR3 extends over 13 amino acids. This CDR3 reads CASSLANNQPQHF. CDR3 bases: TGTGCCAGCAGCTTAGCCAACAATCAGCCCCAGCATTTT.

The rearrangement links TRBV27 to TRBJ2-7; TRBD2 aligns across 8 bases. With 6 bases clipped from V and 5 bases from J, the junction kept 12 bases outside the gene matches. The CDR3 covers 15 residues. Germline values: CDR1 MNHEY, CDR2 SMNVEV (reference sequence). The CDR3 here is CASRPGGEVYDEQYF. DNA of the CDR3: TGTGCCAGCAGGCCCGGGGGGGAGGTCTACGACGAGCAGTACTTC.

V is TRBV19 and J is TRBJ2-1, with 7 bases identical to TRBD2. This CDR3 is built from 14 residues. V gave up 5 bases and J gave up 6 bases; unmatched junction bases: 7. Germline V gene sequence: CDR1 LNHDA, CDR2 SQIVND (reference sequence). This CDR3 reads CASSSSGRFNEQFF. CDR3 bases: TGTGCCAGTAGTTCTAGCGGAAGGTTCAATGAGCAGTTCTTC.

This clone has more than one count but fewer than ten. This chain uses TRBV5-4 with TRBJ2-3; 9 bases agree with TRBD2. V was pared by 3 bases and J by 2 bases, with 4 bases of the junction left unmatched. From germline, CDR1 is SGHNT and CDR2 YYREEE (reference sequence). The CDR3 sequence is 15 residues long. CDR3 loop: CASSSRLAVTDTQYF. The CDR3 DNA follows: TGTGCCAGCAGCTCACGACTAGCGGTCACAGATACGCAGTATTTT.

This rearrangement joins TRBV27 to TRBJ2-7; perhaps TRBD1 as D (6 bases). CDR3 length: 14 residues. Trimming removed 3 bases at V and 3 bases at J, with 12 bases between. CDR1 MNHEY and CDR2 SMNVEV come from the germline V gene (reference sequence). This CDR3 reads CASSFGTRVYEQYF. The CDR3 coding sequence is TGTGCCAGCAGTTTTGGGACAAGGGTCTACGAGCAGTACTTC.

CDR3 nucleotides: TGTGCCAGCAGCCCGAGGGCAGGCCCGGGACTAGCGGGAGGGCCATACGAGCAGTACTTC. It encodes CASSPRAGPGLAGGPYEQYF. V and J are TRBV7-6 and TRBJ2-5; the match to TRBD2 covers 16 bases. The J call is uncertain, as TRBJ2-7 better fits the DNA end. CDR3 size: 20 residues. Germline V gene sequence: CDR1 SGHVS, CDR2 FNYEAQ.

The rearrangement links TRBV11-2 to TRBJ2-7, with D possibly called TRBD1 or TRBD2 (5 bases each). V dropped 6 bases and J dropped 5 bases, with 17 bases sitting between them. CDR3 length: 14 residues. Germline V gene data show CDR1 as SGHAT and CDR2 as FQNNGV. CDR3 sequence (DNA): TGTGCCAGCAGTAGACAGAGTTCGCGGGACGAGCAGTACTTC. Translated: CASSRQSSRDEQYF.